What follows are 20 T cell receptor beta chains derived from one specimen sequenced in a study of T cell responses to AZD1222 COVID-19 vaccine. The table came from immunoSEQ multiplex PCR; TCRdb's copy has only in-frame clones and leaves some out. In the table there are 150,000 or so clones, under 95% of which are singletons. Material: peripheral blood, obtained on day 0 of AZD1222 vaccination. The receptors here all came from an adult in good health.

The chain employs TRBV27 and TRBJ1-5, with unresolved D. V lost 5 bases, J lost 0 bases, and 14 bases lay in between. In germline, CDR1 is MNHEY, CDR2 SMNVEV (reference sequence). The CDR3 spans 16 residues. CDR3 DNA: TGTGCCAGCAGTCCACGTGGCGGGGTTAGCAATCAGCCCCAGCATTTT. This sequence encodes CASSPRGGVSNQPQHF.

The chain carries TRBV7-6 and TRBJ2-3, with 8 positions matching TRBD2. Trimming took 5 bases from V and 8 from J; bases not matched to a gene: 18. CDR1 is SGHVS and CDR2 is FNYEAQ in the germline V gene. The CDR3 contains 17 residues. In DNA, the CDR3 is TGTGCCAGCAGCCTACCGCAAGCGGGGGCCCTCGGTGGTACGCAGTATTTT. As protein: CASSLPQAGALGGTQYF. The variable domain in full, completed from reference TRBV7-6 and TRBJ2-3, reads GAGVSQSPRYKVTKRGQDVALRCDPISGHVSLYWYRQALGQGPEFLTYFNYEAQQDKSGLPNDRFSAERPEGSISTLTIQRTEQRDSAMYRCASSLPQAGALGGTQYFGPGTRLTVL.

This clone occurred once. The chain carries TRBV18 and TRBJ2-5, with TRBD1 matching 10 bases. Germline CDR1 is KGHSH and CDR2 is LQKENI. This CDR3 is 15 amino acids long. V gave up 4 bases and J gave up 6 bases; unmatched junction bases: 8. The DNA of the CDR3 is TGTGCCAGCTCACGGGACAGGGGAGAGAAGCAGACCCAGTACTTC. As protein: CASSRDRGEKQTQYF.

J is TRBJ2-5 and V is TRBV2; D is perhaps TRBD2 (6 bases). V lost 4 bases and J 2 bases, leaving 14 bases between the germline ends. The CDR3 contains 15 residues. The germline CDR1 and CDR2 sequences are SNHLY and FYNNEI. In DNA, the CDR3 is TGTGCCAGCAGTGGGAAGGCTAGCGCACAAGAGACCCAGTACTTC. Amino acid sequence: CASSGKASAQETQYF.

The chain uses TRBV5-4 and TRBJ2-1; D unresolved. The CDR3 spans 12 residues. Trimming removed 3 bases at V and 3 bases at J, with 4 bases between. The germline CDR1 and CDR2 sequences are SGHNT and YYREEE (reference sequence). CDR3 region: CASSSDYNEQFF. The CDR3 region has the DNA TGTGCCAGCAGCTCCGACTACAATGAGCAGTTCTTC.

Concerning this clone itself: The sample contains more than one DNA sequence encoding this CDR3. J is TRBJ1-1 and V is TRBV12-3 or TRBV12-4; D is perhaps TRBD1 (5 bases). The CDR3 length is 13 residues. V was pared by 2 bases and J by 5 bases, with 9 bases between. The CDR3 loop is CASSLSRGTEAFF. In DNA, the CDR3 is TGTGCCAGCAGTTTAAGTCGGGGGACTGAAGCTTTCTTT.

This sequence joins TRBV11-2 and TRBJ1-1; 7 bases line up with TRBD1. The junction had 4 bases not matched to a gene; V was cut back by 5 bases and J by 4 bases. The CDR3 is made up of 13 amino acids. Germline V gene data show CDR1 as SGHAT and CDR2 as FQNNGV. CDR3 region: CASSQGEGTEAFF. The CDR3 nucleotides read TGTGCCAGCAGCCAGGGGGAGGGCACTGAAGCTTTCTTT.

This clone was observed a handful of times. The genes are TRBV7-9 and TRBJ2-1; 10 positions agree with TRBD1. The CDR3 totals 12 residues. Germline CDR1 SEHNR, CDR2 FQNEAQ (reference sequence). J was trimmed by 15 bases and V by 3 bases; bases with no gene match: 5. CDR3 amino acids: CASSFGTGVWFF. CDR3 DNA: TGTGCCAGCAGCTTCGGGACAGGGGTGTGGTTCTTC.

CDR3 in amino acids: CASSDGGTDTQYF. The DNA of the CDR3 is TGTGCCAGCAGTGATGGTGGCACAGATACGCAGTATTTT. This chain joins TRBV25-1 and TRBJ2-3; D unresolved. V was cut by 3 bases and J by 1 base, with 5 bases left in between. The CDR3 is 13 amino acids. The germline gives CDR1 MGHDK, CDR2 SYGVNS.

V gene TRBV5-1 combines with J gene TRBJ2-2, with 7 positions matching TRBD1. CDR1 SGHRS and CDR2 YFSETQ come from the germline V gene. CDR3 size: 14 residues. The V segment lost 4 bases and the J segment 5 bases; nucleotides outside the gene matches: 5. Here the CDR3 reads CASSRQGRTGELFF. The DNA for the CDR3 is TGCGCCAGCAGCCGACAGGGCAGGACCGGGGAGCTGTTTTTT.

The chain joins TRBV30 to TRBJ1-5; 9 bases align to TRBD1. The J segment lost 3 bases and the V segment lost 1 base, leaving 1 base of the junction unmatched. Per germline, CDR1 GTSNPN and CDR2 SVGIG (reference sequence). The CDR3 runs 14 residues. DNA for the CDR3: TGTGCCTGGAGTGGGGACAGGGCCAATCAGCCCCAGCATTTT. This translates into CAWSGDRANQPQHF.

The rearrangement links TRBV12-3 or TRBV12-4 to TRBJ1-1, with D possibly being TRBD1 (5 bases). V lost 3 bases to trimming and J lost 5 bases, with 10 bases between them. The CDR3 length is 13 residues. DNA for the CDR3: TGTGCCAGCAGTTTTGGGGGTCTGACTGAAGCTTTCTTT. Protein product: CASSFGGLTEAFF.

The genes are TRBV7-3 and TRBJ1-2; D not certain. V was clipped by 2 bases and J by 4 bases, with 14 bases between them. This CDR3 spans 15 amino acids. The germline V gene has CDR1 SGHTA and CDR2 FQGTGA. The CDR3 nucleotides are TGTGCCAGCAGCTTAGCCGGGCGGGGTGGCTATGGCTACACCTTC. Amino acid sequence: CASSLAGRGGYGYTF.

This chain joins TRBV7-3 and TRBJ2-6, with 7 nucleotides matching TRBD1. The CDR3 runs to 17 residues. CDR1 and CDR2 from the germline V gene are SGHTA and FQGTGA. The ends lost 1 base at V and 0 bases at J; junction bases unmatched: 3. CDR3 sequence reads: CASSLSPGGSGANVLTF. CDR3 DNA: TGTGCCAGCAGCTTAAGCCCAGGGGGCTCTGGGGCCAACGTCCTGACTTTC.

This chain links TRBV19 with TRBJ2-3; D gene uncertain. The V and J ends lost 6 bases and 9 bases respectively, with 25 bases between them. The CDR3 consists of 16 residues. CDR1 LNHDA and CDR2 SQIVND come from the germline V gene (reference sequence). The CDR3 region is CASRGLLNGPLGTQYF. CDR3 DNA: TGTGCCAGTAGGGGCCTCCTGAATGGGCCGTTGGGGACGCAGTATTTT.

This chain connects TRBV7-3 to TRBJ1-1; D remains unclear. Germline lookup yields CDR1 SGHTA and CDR2 FQGTGA. The CDR3 sequence is 13 residues long. Trimming cost V 1 base and J 2 bases, with 5 bases left between them. The CDR3 reads CASSLITNTEAFF. Written as DNA, the CDR3 is TGTGCCAGCAGCTTAATCACTAACACTGAAGCTTTCTTT.

J is TRBJ2-3 and V is TRBV24-1; TRBD1 agrees at 8 bases. This CDR3 comprises 15 residues. V lost 4 bases to trimming and J lost 2 bases; unmatched junction nucleotides: 4. Looked up from germline, CDR1 is KGHDR and CDR2 is SFDVKD. The CDR3 DNA reads TGTGCCACCAGTGACTGGACAGGGTCCACAGATACGCAGTATTTT. Its protein is CATSDWTGSTDTQYF.

CDR3 protein: CASSPRDRDTDTQYF. DNA for the CDR3: TGTGCCAGCAGCCCCCGGGACAGGGACACAGATACGCAGTATTTT. The chain joins TRBV7-3 to TRBJ2-3; the match to TRBD1 covers 9 bases. Germline V gene data show CDR1 as SGHTA and CDR2 as FQGTGA. The CDR3 has 15 residues. The ends lost 5 bases at V and 2 bases at J; junction bases unmatched: 5. Supplemented by reference TRBV7-3 and TRBJ2-3, the full variable domain reads GAGVSQTPSNKVTEKGKYVELRCDPISGHTALYWYRQSLGQGPEFLIYFQGTGAADDSGLPNDRFFAVRPEGSVSTLKIQRTERGDSAVYLCASSPRDRDTDTQYFGPGTRLTVL.

The chain links TRBV6-2 or TRBV6-3 to TRBJ1-2; D is unclear. The CDR3 spans 11 residues. Trimming pared 5 bases from V and 6 bases from J, leaving 7 bases between. Germline V gives CDR1 MNHEY, CDR2 SVGEGT. This CDR3 is CASSTEDGYTF. CDR3 nucleotides: TGTGCCAGCAGTACAGAAGATGGCTACACCTTC.

The genes are TRBV7-9 and TRBJ2-7; TRBD1 matches 9 bases. The trim removed 3 bases at V and 5 bases at J, leaving 11 bases unmatched. This CDR3 spans 16 amino acids. Germline V CDR1 and CDR2: SEHNR, FQNEAQ (reference sequence). The CDR3 DNA reads TGTGCCAGCAGCTTTTCGACCGGGACAGGGTGGAACGAGCAGTACTTC. This gives the protein CASSFSTGTGWNEQYF.